Sequencing of this TCR beta chain was carried out in a study of human T cells and chemical hapten exposure. Broader study findings: In comparison with controls, expanded TCRs gave rise to a significantly larger number of large CDR3 similarity clusters. Patch test score tracked positively with PT1 expanded TCR counts.

The library tagged each cDNA molecule with unique molecular identifiers. TCRdb re-analysed the RACE reads in MiXCR, keeping a single row per CDR3 protein. The table includes roughly 190,000 distinct CDR3 sequences, around 24% detected once. A note on this clonotype: Its antigen is still unknown.

Time point described: patch test 1, 2 weeks after DPC sensitization. Noted treatment: therapeutic diphenylcyclopropenone sensitization with weekly scalp DPC. The CDR3 is 15 amino acids. V lost 6 bases to trimming and J lost 5 bases, with 19 bases between them. The germline V gene has CDR1 SNHLY and CDR2 FYNNEI. The rearrangement joins TRBV2 to TRBJ1-2, with TRBD1 as a possible D gene (6 bases). The sample here was whole blood, taken in connection with sensitization to the hapten diphenylcyclopropenone (DPC). The TCR sequence derives from a woman in her 50s with alopecia areata. Some clones in this sample may be carry-over from other donors' samples. The CDR3 coding sequence is TGTGCCAGCAGCTTCCCTCAGGGAGGGGGATATGGCTACACCTTC. Protein sequence: CASSFPQGGGYGYTF.